This T cell receptor beta chain was captured by sequencing in a study of blood T cell repertoires in COVID-19. The overall study: Samples came from the United States, Italy and Spain, spanning acute and convalescent COVID-19.

Participants were aged about 18 to 90 years, lived in roughly 23 US areas, and enrolled virtually. Clinical history reported by participants formed the basis on which cohorts were assigned. The V gene lost 6 bases and the J gene lost 0 bases, with 8 bases spanning the gap. Germline V lookup: CDR1 SGHRS, CDR2 YFSETQ. This CDR3 comprises 13 residues. Sequencing used immunoSEQ multiplex PCR; TCRdb keeps in-frame clones, though not all of them. The repertoire holds over 350,000 clones, with about 83% as singletons. The clonotype was recovered from a woman aged 50 to 60 who had recovered from COVID-19. This chain connects TRBV5-1 to TRBJ2-3; D gene unclear. The material sequenced was PBMCs or T cells enriched from blood (not recorded which). The CDR3 coding sequence is TGCGCCAGCAAGGAGCCAAGCACAGATACGCAGTATTTT. Its translation is CASKEPSTDTQYF.